A selection of T cell receptor beta chains follows, all from one sample in a study of cytomegalovirus exposure and HLA in healthy donors. The method was immunoSEQ multiplex PCR; TCRdb's version includes in-frame clones alone and lacks a portion of them. Of about 110,000 clones listed, approximately 90% are singletons. The sequencing sample was made of PBMCs. The source is a woman aged 25 to 39 in good health and CMV-seropositive. Each CDR3 is given with its conserved first and last residue. D genes are given only for firm matches. For some rows the clone size is stated as once, few or many, or as a class when expanded; others skip it.

clone size,J gene,V gene,D gene,CDR3 DNA,CDR3 protein
many,TRBJ2-7,TRBV7-8,-,TGTGCCAGCAGCTCCAGGGGCGAGCAGTACTTC,CASSSRGEQYF
-,TRBJ2-3,TRBV2,TRBD2,TGTGCCAGCCTAGCGGGTGAAGGTACAGATACGCAGTATTTT,CASLAGEGTDTQYF
-,TRBJ2-2,TRBV2,TRBD1,TGTGCCAGCACGTCGCAGGGGGCTGTCACCGGGGAGCTGTTTTTT,CASTSQGAVTGELFF
few,TRBJ2-2,TRBV11-2,TRBD1,TGTGCCAGCAGCTTTAGGGGGCGGACCGGGGAGCTGTTTTTT,CASSFRGRTGELFF
-,TRBJ2-1,TRBV11-2,TRBD2,TGTGCCAGCAGCGCCCGGGGGTGGACTAGCGGGTTTAATGAGCAGTTCTTC,CASSARGWTSGFNEQFF
-,TRBJ2-3,TRBV27,-,TGTGCCAGCAGTTTATCGACTGCGCCCTCAGATACGCAGTATTTT,CASSLSTAPSDTQYF
-,TRBJ2-5,TRBV2,TRBD2,TGTGCCAGCAGACGGCGGGGGGTTCAAGAGACCCAGTACTTC,CASRRRGVQETQYF
-,TRBJ2-5,TRBV10-3,TRBD1,TGTGCCAGATGGACAGGGGGCGCGGAGACCCAGTACTTC,CARWTGGAETQYF
-,TRBJ2-7,TRBV6-5,TRBD2,TGTGCCAGCAATAGGGCGTCTAGCGGGAGGGGTGAGCAGTACTTC,CASNRASSGRGEQYF
-,TRBJ1-1,TRBV29-1,TRBD1,TGCAGCCTCACCCAACAGGGGGCGAGAGGCACTGAAGCTTTCTTT,CSLTQQGARGTEAFF
-,TRBJ2-1,TRBV6-5,TRBD1,TGTGCCACCGCTCCTCAGGGGGCAAACAATGAGCAGTTCTTC,CATAPQGANNEQFF
-,TRBJ1-2,TRBV27,-,TGTGCCAGCAGTTTACGGGTTAACGAGTATGGCTACACCTTC,CASSLRVNEYGYTF
-,TRBJ2-4,TRBV4-3,TRBD2,TGCGCCAGCAGCCAAGAGGCTAGCGGGGTGGACATTCAGTACTTC,CASSQEASGVDIQYF
-,TRBJ2-7,TRBV2,-,TGTGCCAGCGGAGGGACCGGGTGGAGCAAAGCCTACGAGCAGTACTTC,CASGGTGWSKAYEQYF
-,TRBJ2-7,TRBV27,-,TGTGCCAGCAGTTATCTCCGGGCCCCAGAGGGCGACGAGCAGTACTTC,CASSYLRAPEGDEQYF
-,TRBJ2-7,TRBV6-1,-,TGTGCCAGCAGTGAAGCTCAAGGACAGTTAGGAATACTATACGAGCAGTACTTC,CASSEAQGQLGILYEQYF
once,TRBJ2-3,TRBV9,TRBD2,TGTGCCAGCAGCGTAGGAGCGGGAGGTCCCGCAGATACGCAGTATTTT,CASSVGAGGPADTQYF
-,TRBJ2-7,TRBV2,-,TGTGCCAGCAGCTTCGCCGTGGGCAGCGAGCAGTACTTC,CASSFAVGSEQYF
-,TRBJ2-1,TRBV7-2,TRBD2,TGTGCCAGCACCCCGGGGACTAAATACAATGAGCAGTTCTTC,CASTPGTKYNEQFF
once,TRBJ1-4,TRBV2,TRBD1,TGTGCCAGCAGTGAGGGGCCGGGACAGGGAAAGGAAAAACTGTTTTTT,CASSEGPGQGKEKLFF
-,TRBJ2-1,TRBV28,-,TGTGCCAGCACTACCCAGGGGAATGAGCAGTTCTTC,CASTTQGNEQFF
-,TRBJ2-1,TRBV27,TRBD2,TGTGCCAGCAGTTTAATTCGGGGGGGGACTAGCGAATTGTATGAGCAGTTCTTC,CASSLIRGGTSELYEQFF
-,TRBJ1-1,TRBV6-5,-,TGTGCCAGCAGCCGGGAGGTAAACACTGAAGCTTTCTTT,CASSREVNTEAFF
-,TRBJ2-1,TRBV7-9,TRBD1,TGTGCCAGCAGCTTCCACAGGGGGCGAAATGAGCAGTTCTTC,CASSFHRGRNEQFF
-,TRBJ1-5,TRBV6-4,TRBD1,TGTGCCAGCCGCAGTTATCAAGACAGGGAGAATCAGCCCCAGCATTTT,CASRSYQDRENQPQHF
-,TRBJ1-5,TRBV6-1,-,TGTGCCATAACAGGGAACCGAAATCAGCCCCAGCATTTT,CAITGNRNQPQHF